This paragraph covers one T cell receptor (beta chain) sequence. Its cognate antigen has yet to be identified. Base qualities are not at hand, and no much larger clone is one base apart. This entry is derived from a study of cytomegalovirus exposure and HLA in healthy donors (dated by TCRdb to the late 2010s). At the level of the whole study: An earlier analysis of some 600 of the donors reported approximately 260 Gb of sequence data and around 120 million unique TCR beta sequences obtained from some 170 million T cells. To predict cytomegalovirus infection status, the study combined high-throughput TCR immunosequencing, statistical association of individual TCRs with disease status, and machine learning. A later genetic analysis used genome-wide SNP genotypes for 398 of the 666 donors, treating that subset as a discovery cohort. In the later analysis, no new phenotypic data were used to find candidate immune exposures; instead, reliance was placed on TCR beta sequences and their occurrence across donors. A handful of DR-DQ haplotypes were treated as single units for association and clustering because of strong linkage in the cohort. Every discovery cohort repertoire had been produced on one sequencing platform. In addition to the first cohort of approximately 650 subjects, a separate validation cohort of approximately 130 different subjects was used. Of the roughly 400 genotyped donors, 65% to 90% fell in the genetic ancestry cluster associated with self-reported Caucasian donors. A later analysis re-analyzed previously published TCR beta repertoires from approximately 670 donors and added high-resolution HLA genotyping to study TCR occurrence patterns. On average, around 200,000 unique TCR beta nucleotide sequences were sequenced per donor among 398 genotyped donors of the cohort, with approximately 18% of those sequences being non-productive. An early release covering approximately 600 HLA-typed donors comprised roughly 300 gigabases of sequencing data and around 80 million unique TCR sequences. An earlier analysis of approximately 640 of the donors applied high-throughput TCR beta sequencing to assess whether each TCR beta V gene segment acted as functional or pseudogenic. The study profiled the T cell repertoires of hundreds of subjects by immunosequencing and related them to cytomegalovirus serostatus. HLA typing included class I and class II loci at four-digit resolution. The aim of the study was to test whether cataloging public T cell receptors could identify signatures of past pathogen exposure. The number of typed donors differed by locus: roughly 629-630 for A, B, C, DRB1 and DQB1; 500 to 550 for DQA1; approximately 600 for DPA1; and around 470 for DPB1. Donor age, sex, ethnicity and CMV serostatus were compiled together with the repertoire data. Findings and caveats that apply to the study as a whole: In vitro tests confirmed that three of the cytomegalovirus-associated TCR beta chains recognize cytomegalovirus antigens. In a later analysis, HLA-associated TCR beta chains were found to be more clonally expanded and to have lower generation probabilities than equally common non-associated chains. In a later analysis, TCR association rates were found to vary across HLA loci, with the most associated TCRs seen for DRB1 alleles and the fewest for HLA-C alleles. Because counts were too low, some 17 rarely observed V segments, including chromosome 9 orphons, were left out of the earlier analysis of some 640 of the donors. When HLA alleles, especially DR and DQ, strongly co-occurred, TCR associations were difficult to assign to individual alleles. At a false discovery rate of 0.05, a later analysis linked under 20,000 TCR beta sequences to specific HLA alleles. This cohort had only TCR beta chains sequenced, and the lack of alpha or paired-chain data limited which features could be detected. Correlated functional status among segregating V segments might reflect linkage disequilibrium, but an unknown experimental factor could not be ruled out. For the cohort, immune exposure information was limited to CMV serostatus. The classifier was reported to diagnose cytomegalovirus status with high specificity and sensitivity in both the original cohort and the validation cohort. A group of highly shared sequence variants was considered likely to be a technical artifact of the sequencing pipeline. While some public TCRs were present in many individuals, most TCR sequences turned up only very rarely across donors. Most CMV-associated TCR beta chains appeared to be HLA-restricted in a later analysis, and the HLA associations seemed to be driven largely by CMV exposure. Sequencing depth was assumed to be roughly uniform across donors in the presence/absence analyses, though that assumption may not hold. In a later genetic analysis, fewer N-insertions in productive TCRs were reported among donors in an Asian-associated ancestry cluster than the roughly 700-donor mean. Some IMGT-functional V segments, including TRBV6-2 and TRBV6-3, could not be told apart with the 87-base-pair reads, so those segments were excluded. The study listed 164 TCR beta chains as associated with cytomegalovirus. According to the authors, the approach could potentially be generalized to other disease states and immunological phenotypes. In an earlier analysis of approximately 590 of the donors, most TCR beta V segments appeared in productive rearrangements about 90% or about 30% of the time, broadly matching IMGT annotations. Because HLA typing was unavailable for some donors at each locus, only the typed subset was used in association tests. In a later analysis, several top co-occurrence clusters were reported to appear linked to parvovirus B19, influenza, CMV and Epstein-Barr virus. A further reported finding was that TCR beta sequences accurately predicted the HLA-A and HLA-B alleles for most subjects in the first cohort. V-gene and J-gene trimming of TCR beta chains was associated with a missense DCLRE1C variant in a later genetic analysis, and the association was replicated in an independent cohort.

Library prep was done by the immunoSEQ multiplex PCR assay. A mixture of 60 forward primers for TCR Vbeta segments and 13 reverse primers for TCR Jbeta segments was used in the multiplex PCR. The CDR3 region of rearranged TCR beta genes was amplified from genomic DNA with a multiplex PCR assay. On the Illumina HiSeq System, the amplified TCR beta libraries were sequenced as 87-base-pair reads. On the authors' methods: In a later analysis, 70 million to 95 million unique TCR beta chains were counted across the approximately 670 repertoires, and roughly 11 million of these chains were shared by at least two donors. To remove PCR and sequencing errors, raw reads were error-corrected and collapsed into unique sequences using a nearest-neighbor algorithm that merged closely related sequences. Alignment of CDR3 sequences to IMGT reference sequences was used to assign V, D and J gene segments. For a sequence to be retained, a match of at least six nucleotides to both a V gene segment and a J gene segment was required. Rearrangements were classified as productive when the CDR3 lacked stop codons and remained in frame with V and J, and all other rearrangements were classified as non-productive. CDR3 was defined according to IMGT convention as the region running from the second conserved V-encoded cysteine to the conserved J-encoded phenylalanine. The earlier analysis of approximately 590 of the donors excluded any sequence lacking an unambiguous match to a single V gene segment. In an earlier analysis of some 590 of the donors, a V segment was called functional when productive rearrangements were above 56.7%, and segregating when the standard deviation between donors exceeded 5%. A statistical classification framework was built for diagnosing cytomegalovirus status from the catalog of TCR beta chain sequences. A later analysis assigned V and J genes by comparing TCR nucleotide sequences with IMGT/GENE-DB human TR gene sequences. A later analysis assigned CDR3 sequences and most-parsimonious VDJ recombination scenarios with the TCRdist pipeline. In a later analysis, each TCR beta chain was defined by its CDR3 amino acid sequence together with its V-gene family, and reads lacking a unique V-gene family were excluded. As a way to deal with suspected cross-contamination and a sequencing artifact, a later analysis dropped 450 to 600 nucleotide sequences that were highly shared and had low generation probability. In a later analysis, a clonal expansion index for each public chain was calculated from normalized within-repertoire ranks of inferred template counts. In a later analysis, generation probabilities were computed using a VDJ recombination model fitted to out-of-frame rearrangements, and the results were checked against IGoR. In a later analysis, TCR-TCR, TCR-HLA and TCR-CMV co-occurrence was scored with hypergeometric tests, and a repertoire-size bias correction was applied to TCR pairs. In a later analysis, false discovery rates were estimated by permuting HLA or CMV assignments 20 times. In a later analysis, co-occurring TCRs were grouped using DBSCAN, and TCRdist sequence similarity was added for clustering within HLA-allele-positive subsets. Repertoires with fewer than 30,000 or more than 120,000 public chains, plus five repertoires with anomalous nucleotide sharing, were excluded from co-occurrence clustering. TCRdb's version of the immuneACCESS table is confined to in-frame rearrangements and falls short of the full clone set. An unresolved V gene accounts for under half of the shortfall where checked; the remainder is of unknown origin. V, J and clone size reflect that table, while D and trimming were determined from the DNA. The sample table lists approximately 130,000 clones, 75% to 80% of them with a count of one. In total, the top ten clones hold 0.9% to 1.2% of the sample.

Inclusive of the bounding cysteine and phenylalanine, the CDR3 is 15 residues long. CDR3 DNA is the only sequence kept; it has 45 bases, read in frame from the first base. In total, 666 healthy bone marrow donors made up the cohort. At the time of sampling, every cohort member was nominally healthy, though immune exposures that went unrecorded were likely present. The donor tested CMV seronegative, placing the donor among the 352 seronegative members of the cohort. A peripheral blood sample was provided by each donor, and peripheral blood mononuclear cells were used for TCR beta sequencing. Genomic DNA extraction from the blood cell samples was performed with the Qiagen DNeasy Blood Extraction Kit.

The receptor's source is a male donor in good health and CMV-seronegative. Sequenced input: PBMCs. The chain was built from TRBV21-1 and TRBJ2-2; TRBD1 is the table's D call and was not checked against the DNA. TRBV21-1 is an annotated pseudogene. The CDR3 region has the sequence CASGTGTGDTGELFF. The nucleotide sequence is TGTGCCAGCGGCACGGGTACAGGGGACACCGGGGAGCTGTTTTTT.